What follows are 17 T cell receptor beta chains derived from one specimen sequenced in a study of shared clonotypes between healthy human individuals (TCRdb year 2020). Receptor amplification or capture employed the immunoSEQ multiplex PCR assay. Sourced from immuneACCESS, this table was stored by TCRdb with only in-frame sequences that have V and J called. A share of the clones is absent; for the studies checked, an unresolved V gene accounts for under half, and the remainder has no known explanation. This sample lists some 2,000,000 clones; approximately 94% were detected once. The ten largest clones represent 0.9% to 1.4% of the sample. CD8 naive samples were CD45RO-negative cells positively selected for CCR7, giving a CD45RA+CCR7+ population that excluded TemRA cells. Sequencing was performed on naive CD8+ T cells sorted from blood. Reading the label with the study, this specimen's cell subset or site is: CD45RA+CCR7+. The receptors shown here come from a man between 18 and 35 years old in good health.

The rearrangement links TRBV6-5 to TRBJ1-4; 8 bases agree with TRBD1. The V gene end was trimmed by 4 bases and the J gene end by 2 bases; junction bases not matched to a gene: 6. CDR1 MNHEY and CDR2 SVGAGI come from the germline V gene. CDR3 size: 16 residues. CDR3 sequence: CASSFQGAHTNEKLFF. The CDR3 coding sequence is TGTGCCAGCAGTTTCCAGGGGGCGCATACTAATGAAAAACTGTTTTTT.

This chain uses TRBV6-5 with TRBJ2-5; TRBD2 aligns across 15 bases. V lost 4 bases and J lost 5; bases outside the gene matches: 5. This CDR3 has 16 residues. Germline lookup yields CDR1 MNHEY and CDR2 SVGAGI. The CDR3 sequence is CASSSGLAGGSETQYF. DNA of the CDR3: TGTGCCAGCAGTTCGGGACTAGCGGGAGGATCGGAGACCCAGTACTTC.

The chain is built from TRBV6-5 and TRBJ2-1; TRBD1 might be the D (5 bases). V was shortened by 5 bases and J by 2 bases, with 10 bases between the two germline ends. CDR3 size: 14 residues. Germline V gene lookup returns CDR1 MNHEY and CDR2 SVGAGI. CDR3 sequence: CASSDSRAYNEQFF. The CDR3 nucleotides read TGTGCCAGCAGTGACAGCAGAGCCTACAATGAGCAGTTCTTC.

This chain uses TRBV11-2 with TRBJ2-7; TRBD1 might be the D (6 bases). Trimming took 5 bases from V and 0 from J, leaving 17 bases between them. The CDR3 consists of 16 residues. Germline loops: CDR1 SGHAT, CDR2 FQNNGV. The CDR3 region is CASSGLGHPSSYEQYF. In nucleotides, the CDR3 is TGTGCCAGCAGCGGCCTGGGACACCCGAGCTCCTACGAGCAGTACTTC.

The chain is built from TRBV6-5 and TRBJ2-1, with 10 nucleotides matching TRBD2. CDR1 is MNHEY and CDR2 is SVGAGI in the germline V gene. V lost 5 bases to trimming and J lost 9 bases; unmatched junction nucleotides: 7. This CDR3 is 14 amino acids long. The CDR3 reads CASSPSGSLVEQFF. CDR3 nucleotide sequence: TGTGCCAGCAGTCCTAGCGGGAGTTTGGTTGAGCAGTTCTTC.

The chain uses TRBV27 and TRBJ1-1; D may be TRBD1 (6 bases). The germline V gene encodes CDR1 MNHEY and CDR2 SMNVEV (reference sequence). The CDR3 has 15 residues. The germline V and J ends were trimmed by 5 bases and 5 bases, with 18 bases remaining between them. The CDR3 nucleotides read TGTGCCAGCAGTCGAGCGGGGGGCGCGGGAACTGAAGCTTTCTTT. Protein: CASSRAGGAGTEAFF.

The chain links TRBV9 to TRBJ2-7; 8 nucleotides align to TRBD2. Unmatched junction bases numbered 2, after V lost 0 bases and J lost 3 bases. CDR1 is SGDLS, CDR2 YYNGEE, per germline. The CDR3 consists of 14 residues. CDR3 nucleotides: TGTGCCAGCAGCGTAGGACTAGCGTACTACGAGCAGTACTTC. Translating it yields CASSVGLAYYEQYF. Full variable domain (outside the CDR3, taken from reference TRBV9 and TRBJ2-7): DSGVTQTPKHLITATGQRVTLRCSPRSGDLSVYWYQQSLDQGLQFLIQYYNGEERAKGNILERFSAQQFPDLHSELNLSSLELGDSALYFCASSVGLAYYEQYFGPGTRLTVT.

A note on this clone: The identical CDR3 is also encoded by other nucleotide sequences in the sample. The V gene is TRBV27, the J gene TRBJ2-1, with 8 bases aligning to TRBD2. This CDR3 is built from 15 residues. CDR1 and CDR2 (germline): MNHEY, SMNVEV (reference sequence). The V and J ends lost 2 bases and 6 bases, in that order; junction bases with no gene match: 6. The CDR3 spells CASSLGLAGSNEQFF. In DNA, the CDR3 is TGTGCCAGCAGTTTAGGCCTAGCGGGCTCCAATGAGCAGTTCTTC.

J is TRBJ2-3 and V is TRBV5-4; D may be TRBD1 (5 bases). The germline V gene has CDR1 SGHNT and CDR2 YYREEE (reference sequence). The ends were cut back, 4 bases at V and 3 bases at J, with 15 bases in the middle. CDR3 size: 15 residues. For the CDR3, the DNA is TGTGCCAGCAGCCCAGGGATCATGGGGACAGATACGCAGTATTTT. Protein product: CASSPGIMGTDTQYF.

The chain links TRBV4-2 to TRBJ1-1, with 8 positions matching TRBD1. The germline V gene encodes CDR1 LGHNA and CDR2 YNFKEQ. Trimming at V came to 4 bases and at J to 5 bases, leaving 6 bases not matched to a gene. There are 14 residues in the CDR3. CDR3 sequence reads: CASSPTGGGTEAFF. The CDR3 DNA reads as TGTGCCAGCAGCCCTACAGGGGGTGGAACTGAAGCTTTCTTT.

The rearrangement uses TRBV9 and TRBJ1-2; no firm D call. Germline V gene sequence: CDR1 SGDLS, CDR2 YYNGEE. This CDR3 contains 15 residues. V shed 0 bases and J shed 6 bases, with 15 bases lying between them. The CDR3 here is CASSVEVVDVDGYTF. CDR3 nucleotide sequence: TGTGCCAGCAGCGTAGAAGTAGTCGATGTTGATGGCTACACCTTC. Looking up the rest from reference TRBV9 and TRBJ1-2 gives the full variable domain: DSGVTQTPKHLITATGQRVTLRCSPRSGDLSVYWYQQSLDQGLQFLIQYYNGEERAKGNILERFSAQQFPDLHSELNLSSLELGDSALYFCASSVEVVDVDGYTFGSGTRLTVV.

The chain recombines TRBV4-1 with TRBJ2-5; D remains unclear. Germline V gives CDR1 MGHRA, CDR2 YSYEKL. The CDR3 contains 14 residues. The V gene lost 4 bases and the J gene lost 6 bases, with 15 bases spanning the gap. CDR3 coding DNA: TGCGCCAGCAGCCTGAATGACGTACAGAAGACCCAGTACTTC. Residues: CASSLNDVQKTQYF.

The genes are TRBV7-6 and TRBJ1-2; D gene unclear. V lost 5 bases and J 0 bases, leaving 13 bases between the germline ends. CDR3 length: 15 residues. Germline V lookup: CDR1 SGHVS, CDR2 FNYEAQ. In nucleotides, the CDR3 is TGTGCCAGCAGCCCCAGTGACTTGGCTAACTATGGCTACACCTTC. Protein: CASSPSDLANYGYTF.

V is TRBV7-9 and J is TRBJ1-2, with TRBD1 matching over 10 bases. V gave up 0 bases and J gave up 4 bases; unmatched junction bases: 2. The CDR3 runs to 15 residues. Germline CDR1 and CDR2: SEHNR and FQNEAQ (reference sequence). CDR3 nucleotide sequence: TGTGCCAGCAGCTTAGCCGACAGGGGGCCCTATGGCTACACCTTC. The encoded protein is CASSLADRGPYGYTF.

This chain links TRBV13 with TRBJ2-2; D is uncertain. From germline, CDR1 is PRHDT and CDR2 FYEKMQ (reference sequence). This CDR3 region has 15 residues. V was trimmed by 0 bases and J by 1 base, leaving 6 bases between them. CDR3 residues: CASSLGRQNTGELFF. CDR3 in DNA: TGTGCCAGCAGCTTAGGCAGGCAGAACACCGGGGAGCTGTTTTTT.

The J gene is TRBJ2-7, the V gene TRBV6-1; D gene uncertain. This CDR3 spans 13 amino acids. Germline V gene data show CDR1 as MNHNS and CDR2 as SASEGT. The V end lost 1 base, the J end lost 6 bases, and 10 bases lay between the germline ends. The CDR3 is CASSEVRALEQYF. CDR3 DNA sequence: TGTGCCAGCAGTGAAGTTCGGGCCCTCGAGCAGTACTTC.

The chain links TRBV7-9 to TRBJ2-7; 9 positions agree with TRBD1. Germline CDR1 is SEHNR and CDR2 is FQNEAQ (reference sequence). There are 14 residues in the CDR3. J was trimmed by 1 base and V by 4 bases; bases with no gene match: 2. CDR3 DNA sequence: TGTGCCAGCAGCTGGGACAGGGTTTCCTACGAGCAGTACTTC. This codes for CASSWDRVSYEQYF.